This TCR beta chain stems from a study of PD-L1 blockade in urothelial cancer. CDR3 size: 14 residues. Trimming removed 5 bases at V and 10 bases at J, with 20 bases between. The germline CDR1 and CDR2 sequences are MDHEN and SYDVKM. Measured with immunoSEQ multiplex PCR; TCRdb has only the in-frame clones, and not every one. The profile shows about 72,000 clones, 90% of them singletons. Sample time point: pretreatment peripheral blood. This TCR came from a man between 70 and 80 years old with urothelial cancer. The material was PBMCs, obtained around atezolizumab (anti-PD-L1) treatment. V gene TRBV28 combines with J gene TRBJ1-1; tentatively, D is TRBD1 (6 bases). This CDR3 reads CASSPHRGGVRAFF. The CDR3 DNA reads TGTGCCAGCAGTCCCCACAGAGGGGGTGTACGAGCTTTCTTT. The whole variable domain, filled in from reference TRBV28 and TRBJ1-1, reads DVKVTQSSRYLVKRTGEKVFLECVQDMDHENMFWYRQDPGLGLRLIYFSYDVKMKEKGDIPEGYSVSREKKERFSLILESASTNQTSMYLCASSPHRGGVRAFFGQGTRLTVV.